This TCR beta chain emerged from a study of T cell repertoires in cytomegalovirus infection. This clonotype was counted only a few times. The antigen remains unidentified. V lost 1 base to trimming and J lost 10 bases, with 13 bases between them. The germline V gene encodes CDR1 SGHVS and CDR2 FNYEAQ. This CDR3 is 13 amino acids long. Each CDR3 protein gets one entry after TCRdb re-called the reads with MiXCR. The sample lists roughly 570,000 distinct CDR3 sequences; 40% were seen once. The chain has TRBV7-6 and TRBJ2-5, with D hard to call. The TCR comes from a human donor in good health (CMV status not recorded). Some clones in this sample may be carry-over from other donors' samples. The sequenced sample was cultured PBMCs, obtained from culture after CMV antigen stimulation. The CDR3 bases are TGTGCCAGCAGCTTAGGCCGGCTGCAGGACCAGTACTTC. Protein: CASSLGRLQDQYF.